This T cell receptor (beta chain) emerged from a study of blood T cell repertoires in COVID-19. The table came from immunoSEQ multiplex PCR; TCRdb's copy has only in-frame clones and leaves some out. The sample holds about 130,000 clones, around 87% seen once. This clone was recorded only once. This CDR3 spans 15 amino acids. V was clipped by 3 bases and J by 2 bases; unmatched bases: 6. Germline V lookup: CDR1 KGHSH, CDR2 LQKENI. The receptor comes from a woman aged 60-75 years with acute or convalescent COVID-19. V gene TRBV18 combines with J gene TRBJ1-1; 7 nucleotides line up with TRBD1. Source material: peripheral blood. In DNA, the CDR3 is TGTGCCAGCTCACCGGCAGGGGGATCAAACACTGAAGCTTTCTTT. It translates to CASSPAGGSNTEAFF.